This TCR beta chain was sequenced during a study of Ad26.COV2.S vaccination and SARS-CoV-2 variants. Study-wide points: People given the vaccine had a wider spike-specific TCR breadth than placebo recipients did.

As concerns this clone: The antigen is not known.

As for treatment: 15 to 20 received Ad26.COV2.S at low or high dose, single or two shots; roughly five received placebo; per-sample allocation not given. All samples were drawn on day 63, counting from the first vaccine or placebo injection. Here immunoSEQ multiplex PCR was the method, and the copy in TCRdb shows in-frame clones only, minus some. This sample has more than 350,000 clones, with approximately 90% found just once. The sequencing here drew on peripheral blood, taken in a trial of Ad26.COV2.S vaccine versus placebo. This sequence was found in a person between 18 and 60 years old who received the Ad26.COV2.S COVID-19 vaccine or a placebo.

The CDR3 reads CASILQGRVRDEQFF. CDR3 sequence (DNA): TGTGCCAGCATTCTACAGGGCAGGGTGAGGGATGAGCAGTTCTTC. The rearrangement uses TRBV6-4 and TRBJ2-1; D may be TRBD1 (6 bases). Germline V gene data show CDR1 as MRHNA and CDR2 as SNTAGT. This CDR3 is built from 15 residues. Trimming took 7 bases from V and 8 from J, leaving 21 bases between them.